This TCR beta chain stems from a study of cytotoxic CD8 clonotypes in ibrutinib-treated CLL. At the level of the study: Among the patients, more than ten presented as relapsed/refractory and around 16 as treatment-naive; fewer than 18 showed unmutated IGHV.

The protocol was immunoSEQ multiplex PCR, while the TCRdb copy is restricted to in-frame clones and leaves out a portion. This sample has 49,000 or so clones, with 53% found just once. Findings of the study overall: Starting clonality was above that of age-matched healthy donors and tracked circulating CD8+ T-cell counts. Public clonotypes proved infrequent, and on treatment they shrank or remained steady. Whereas clonality rose at ibrutinib response, it declined toward baseline at progression.

A note on this clone: Antigen: not known.

Germline CDR1 MGHDK, CDR2 SYGVNS. The length of the CDR3 is 12 residues. V was clipped by 8 bases and J by 8 bases; unmatched bases: 8. The sequencing used PBMCs, collected after 12 months of ibrutinib treatment. This sequence was found in a human donor with chronic lymphocytic leukemia. The rearrangement joins TRBV25-1 to TRBJ1-2, with 7 bases that match TRBD1. For the CDR3, the DNA is TGTGCCAGCTCCCCCGACAGGGCCGGCTACACCTTC. Translating it yields CASSPDRAGYTF.